The entry that follows covers one T cell receptor beta chain sequence. This clone's antigen is unknown. No much larger clone exists at a distance of one base, and base qualities are not known. This entry comes from a study of T cells in placental villitis. Broadly, across the study: The study compared placental TCR-beta repertoires across villitis of unknown etiology, gestational-age-matched unaffected controls, and infectious villitis to test an allograft-versus-infection hypothesis.

Five infectious villitis placentae were included, four with confirmed cytomegalovirus and one with Toxoplasma gondii, and were not matched to other groups. In the infectious villitis group, the mothers were found to be younger and to have smaller fetuses, and preterm delivery or intrauterine demise was recorded in two cases. After delivery, placentae were collected and subjected to gross and histological evaluation prior to the selection of archival tissue. Five 10-micron scrolls were cut from each FFPE block, and DNA was isolated using the AllPrep DNA/RNA FFPE Tissue kit. NanoDrop was used to check DNA concentration and purity, while a Bioanalyzer was used to assess RNA quality. What the research found in general, with its limitations: CMV-specific clone frequencies were lower in villitis of unknown etiology than in infectious CMV cases (roughly 0.001 vs 0.011), and villitis of unknown etiology did not differ from controls on this measure. Sequencing bulk tissue could not tell helper, regulatory or cytotoxic T cells apart, could not separate maternal from fetal T cells, and left out gamma-delta receptors. Small amounts of decidua were contained in the paraffin blocks, so some of the captured T cells, especially in controls, may have been decidual rather than villous infiltrates.

Using the immunoSEQ v4 bias-controlled multiplex PCR assay, run blinded to group allocation, TCR-beta CDR3 regions were amplified from genomic DNA. To estimate the quantities of nucleated cells and T cells in each sample, reference gene primers were added alongside the TCR-beta primers. Sequencing of the libraries was performed on an Illumina MiSeq with a 100-cycle paired-end protocol. Regarding the original processing steps: The immunoSEQ Analyzer software was used to calculate diversity and richness, with richness measured by iChao1 and clonality based on Pielou evenness and Shannon diversity (range 0-1, where higher values mean less diversity). CDR3 amino acid sequences together with V/J genes were queried against VDJdb for CMV, EBV and influenza A specificities, with confidence 3 and substitution 2 applied. The Morisita-Horn index was used to assess TCR-beta amino acid clonotype overlap between villitis of unknown etiology, infectious villitis and control repertoires. This is the immuneACCESS table as TCRdb keeps it, with only in-frame sequences that have V and J called. A part of the clones is gone; compared with another copy, unresolved V genes explain less than half, and the rest is unexplained. D and trimming come from the DNA, and the V and J calls and clone size come from that table. The sample contains approximately 3,000 clones, around 75% of them found a single time. The leading ten clones occupy under 20% of the sample.

The germline V gene sets CDR1 to SGHRS and CDR2 to YFSETQ. Including cysteine and phenylalanine, the CDR3 has 15 amino acids. The sequence is cut down to CDR3 DNA, 45 bases in frame from base 1. V lost 2 bases and J lost 3 bases; the stretch between them is 11 bases long. The chain employs TRBV5-1 and TRBJ2-2, with the D gene call left open. The sequence was collected from a human patient with infectious villitis; the placental T cells may come from both mother and fetus. Sequences were obtained from placental tissue containing maternal and fetal cells. The DNA is TGCGCCAGCAGCTTTTCTAGGGCAGACACCGGGGAGCTGTTTTTT. Translated, this is CASSFSRADTGELFF.